Below, 7 T cell receptor beta chains from the same sample are listed, as sequenced in a study of neurological immune-mediated disorders. TCRdb re-called the 5' RACE reads through MiXCR, storing one row per CDR3 protein. Altogether under 80,000 distinct CDR3 sequences are present, 4% to 5.5% being singletons, with the ten largest covering approximately 3.5%. Sequenced material: PBMCs. These receptors were taken from a woman between 45 and 65 years old with multiple sclerosis.

Many counts were recorded for this clonotype. V is TRBV6-1 and J is TRBJ1-2; D call uncertain. CDR1 MNHNS and CDR2 SASEGT come from the germline V gene. Deletions cut 8 bases from V and 4 bases from J, with 14 bases between. The CDR3 contains 13 residues. This CDR3 is CASEPSGSYGYTF. CDR3 nucleotides: TGTGCCAGCGAACCCTCTGGGTCCTATGGCTACACCTTC.

This clonotype appeared many times. V and J are TRBV20-1 and TRBJ1-1, with D possibly TRBD1 on 6 matching bases. The CDR3 runs to 13 residues. Trimming took 6 bases from V and 5 from J, leaving 16 bases between them. Germline CDR1 DFQATT, CDR2 SNEGSKA (reference sequence). CDR3 in DNA: TGCAGTGCCCCCGGGGGGGGGCAGACTGAAGCTTTCTTT. This gives the protein CSAPGGGQTEAFF.

This clonotype was seen repeatedly, ten times or more. The gene calls are TRBV11-2 and TRBJ2-7, with 9 bases lining up with TRBD1. Germline V lookup: CDR1 SGHAT, CDR2 FQNNGV. The CDR3 contains 13 residues. V was clipped by 6 bases and J by 6 bases; unmatched bases: 6. CDR3 region: CASSRDRAGEQYF. CDR3 nucleotides: TGTGCCAGCAGTCGGGACAGGGCGGGCGAGCAGTACTTC.

This clonotype has ten or more counts. The chain combines TRBV5-5 with TRBJ2-2; D is unresolved. The CDR3 sequence is 14 residues long. The V gene's germline CDR1 is SGHKS and CDR2 YYEKEE (reference sequence). The V gene lost 2 bases and the J gene lost 1 base, with 6 bases spanning the gap. In nucleotides, the CDR3 is TGTGCCAGCAGCTTTAAGGGGAACACCGGGGAGCTGTTTTTT. Translation gives CASSFKGNTGELFF.

This clonotype has a count of ten or more. The chain has TRBV6-2 or TRBV6-3 and TRBJ2-1, with no clear D. The CDR3 is made up of 16 amino acids. V was clipped by 5 bases and J by 3 bases, with 17 bases between them. Germline lookup yields CDR1 MNHEY and CDR2 SVGEGT. CDR3 protein: CASSPHRSRIYNEQFF. CDR3 nucleotides: TGTGCCAGCAGTCCCCATAGGTCTAGGATCTACAATGAGCAGTTCTTC.

This clonotype has just a few counts. One junction end disagrees with the germline gene, perhaps due to a read error. The chain links TRBV7-2 to TRBJ2-6, with D maybe TRBD1 (6 bases). The length of the CDR3 is 13 residues. Per germline, CDR1 SGHTA and CDR2 FQGNSA. The CDR3 loop reads CASSPLGANVPTF. The DNA of the CDR3 is TGTGCCAGCAGCCCCCTGGGGGCCAACGTCCCGACTTTC.

The table lists this clonotype with a few counts. One end of the junction is discordant with germline, which a read error may explain. The V call is TRBV7-4, the J call TRBJ1-5; D is ambiguous. The CDR3 sequence is 10 residues long. From germline, CDR1 is SGHVT and CDR2 SQSDAQ. CDR3 sequence reads: CASSGAPRNF. DNA for the CDR3: TGTGCCAGCAGCGGAGCCCCCCGGAATTTT.